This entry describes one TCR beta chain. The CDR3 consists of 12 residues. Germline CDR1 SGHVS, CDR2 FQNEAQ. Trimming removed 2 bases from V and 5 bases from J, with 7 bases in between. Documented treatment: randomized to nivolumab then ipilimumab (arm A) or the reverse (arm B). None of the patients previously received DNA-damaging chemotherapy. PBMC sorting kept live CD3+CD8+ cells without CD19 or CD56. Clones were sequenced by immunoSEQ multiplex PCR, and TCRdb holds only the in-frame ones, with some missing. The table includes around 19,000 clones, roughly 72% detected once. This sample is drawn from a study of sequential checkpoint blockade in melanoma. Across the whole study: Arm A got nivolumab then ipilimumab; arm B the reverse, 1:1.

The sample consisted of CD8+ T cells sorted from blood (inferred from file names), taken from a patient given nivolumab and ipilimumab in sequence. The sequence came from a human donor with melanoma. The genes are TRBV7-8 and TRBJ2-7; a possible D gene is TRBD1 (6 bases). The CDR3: CASSLQGNEQYF. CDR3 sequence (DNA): TGTGCCAGCAGCTTACAGGGGAACGAGCAGTACTTC.